Following are 23 T cell receptor beta chains from one sample sequenced in a study of B cell selection in AIRE deficiency (dated by TCRdb to about 2019). Regulatory T cells were sorted as CD4+CD25hiCD127low/negative cells. The library was prepared using the immunoSEQ multiplex PCR assay. TCRdb carries this immuneACCESS record with in-frame sequences only. Its versions omit some clonotypes, under half of them owing to an unresolved V gene in the studies checked, with the rest unexplained. Within this sample are about 18,000 clones, with under 95% of them counted one time only. Of the sample, 0.85% to 1% falls within the top ten clones. The source material was CD4+CD25+ Tregs sorted from PBMCs. These receptors were obtained from a human donor in good health.

The table lists this clone with a few counts. This CDR3 is also generated by other DNA sequences in the sample. The V and J genes are TRBV9 and TRBJ2-6, with D tentatively TRBD2 (7 bases). Trimming shortened V by 5 bases and J by 2 bases, and 20 bases separated the two germline ends. Germline V gene data show CDR1 as SGDLS and CDR2 as YYNGEE. The length of the CDR3 is 18 residues. In nucleotides, the CDR3 is TGTGCCAGCAGTTTTACAGGAGGGGGGGCGGCTGGGGCCAACGTCCTGACTTTC. It yields the protein CASSFTGGGAAGANVLTF.

The sample holds one count of this clone. V usage is TRBV7-3 and J usage is TRBJ1-5; D is undetermined. The germline V gene encodes CDR1 SGHTA and CDR2 FQGTGA. The CDR3 runs 13 residues. V lost 8 bases and J lost 6, with 14 bases in between. The CDR3 loop reads CASSVAKGQPQHF. The CDR3 region has the DNA TGTGCCAGCTCCGTAGCGAAGGGTCAGCCCCAGCATTTT.

This clone was seen only a few times. Here the CDR3 reads CASSFGGVNIQYF. In nucleotides, the CDR3 is TGTGCCAGCAGCTTCGGGGGGGTAAACATTCAGTACTTC. V gene TRBV7-2 combines with J gene TRBJ2-4; TRBD2 aligns across 8 bases. Looked up from germline, CDR1 is SGHTA and CDR2 is FQGNSA. The CDR3 is 13 amino acids. The junction had 1 base not matched to a gene; V was cut back by 3 bases and J by 6 bases.

This chain joins TRBV5-1 and TRBJ1-3, with D unclear. CDR3 length: 14 amino acids. In germline, CDR1 is SGHRS, CDR2 YFSETQ. V gave up 4 bases and J gave up 2 bases, with 10 bases separating them. As DNA, the CDR3 is TGCGCCAGCAGCGGTTGGGCGACTGGAAACACCATATATTTT. It translates to CASSGWATGNTIYF.

This clone has just one count. V gene TRBV29-1 combines with J gene TRBJ2-5, with TRBD1 matching 10 bases. CDR3 length equals 13 residues. The V and J ends lost 5 bases and 5 bases, in that order; junction bases with no gene match: 5. Per the germline V gene, CDR1 is SQVTM and CDR2 is ANQGSEA. The DNA of the CDR3 is TGCAGCGTTTTGGGACAGGGGACCGAGACCCAGTACTTC. Translation gives CSVLGQGTETQYF. Supplemented by reference TRBV29-1 and TRBJ2-5, the full variable domain reads SAVISQKPSRDICQRGTSLTIQCQVDSQVTMMFWYRQQPGQSLTLIATANQGSEATYESGFVIDKFPISRPNLTFSTLTVSNMSPEDSSIYLCSVLGQGTETQYFGPGTRLLVL.

The chain employs TRBV5-4 and TRBJ2-1; TRBD1 matches 7 bases. Germline CDR1 reads SGHNT; CDR2 reads YYREEE (reference sequence). V lost 4 bases, J lost 9 bases, and 10 bases stayed unmatched. The CDR3 loop spans 14 amino acids. CDR3 in DNA: TGTGCCAGCAGCGCGCGACAGGGCCAGGGTGAGCAGTTCTTC. Protein product: CASSARQGQGEQFF.

The chain links TRBV23-1 to TRBJ1-5, with TRBD1 as a possible D gene (6 bases). TRBV23-1 belongs to the ORF category, with a function that is uncertain. Between the trimmed V and J ends, which lost 6 bases and 4 bases, there was a span of 16 bases. The CDR3 is made up of 15 amino acids. The CDR3 DNA follows: TGCGCCAGCAGCCGAAGACACAGGGAGAATCAGCCCCAGCATTTT. Encoded protein: CASSRRHRENQPQHF.

V usage is TRBV7-3 and J usage is TRBJ2-5, with 8 bases lining up with TRBD2. CDR3 length: 15 residues. After removal of 3 bases from V and 4 bases from J, the junction contained 7 bases not matched to a gene. Germline CDR1 SGHTA, CDR2 FQGTGA. The CDR3 loop is CASSFTSGPGETQYF. The CDR3 coding sequence is TGTGCCAGCAGCTTCACTAGCGGACCAGGAGAGACCCAGTACTTC.

This clone was observed a single time. V and J are TRBV28 and TRBJ2-3; possibly TRBD2 for D (6 bases). This CDR3 is built from 14 residues. V was trimmed by 5 bases and J by 1 base, leaving 10 bases between them. Germline V gene data show CDR1 as MDHEN and CDR2 as SYDVKM. CDR3 bases: TGTGCCAGCAGTCTCATAGCGGGCACAGATACGCAGTATTTT. Translated, it gives CASSLIAGTDTQYF.

The chain uses TRBV28 and TRBJ1-5, with unresolved D. The germline V gene encodes CDR1 MDHEN and CDR2 SYDVKM. The V and J ends lost 4 bases and 4 bases respectively, with 2 bases between them. The length of the CDR3 is 11 residues. CDR3 loop: CASSYNQPQHF. For the CDR3, the DNA is TGTGCCAGCAGTTATAATCAGCCCCAGCATTTT.

The chain links TRBV30 to TRBJ2-7; D call uncertain. The V end was cut by 6 bases, the J end by 4 bases, with 19 bases between. The germline V gene encodes CDR1 GTSNPN and CDR2 SVGIG (reference sequence). This CDR3 is 14 amino acids long. DNA of the CDR3: TGTGCCTGTCTTACCGGGCCCGCCTATTACGAGCAGTACTTC. Its protein product is CACLTGPAYYEQYF.

Concerning this clone itself: The junction differs from germline at one of its ends, possibly a read error. J is TRBJ2-7 and V is TRBV6-6; 7 bases fit TRBD1. This CDR3 has 14 residues. CDR1 and CDR2 (germline): MNHNY, SVGAGI (reference sequence). CDR3 protein: CAISGWDRNYEQYF. The CDR3 DNA is TGTGCCATCAGTGGGTGGGACAGAAACTACGAGCAGTACTTC.

This clone came up a few times. The chain uses TRBV18 and TRBJ1-5; D gene uncertain. Germline assignment: CDR1 KGHSH and CDR2 LQKENI. Trimming took off 3 bases at V and 0 bases at J, with 3 bases between the two ends. The CDR3 consists of 13 residues. In DNA, the CDR3 is TGTGCCAGCTCACCGGGTAGCAATCAGCCCCAGCATTTT. Translating gives CASSPGSNQPQHF.

J is TRBJ2-7 and V is TRBV7-3; D tentatively reads TRBD1 or TRBD2 (5 bases each). The V and J ends lost 5 bases and 5 bases respectively, with 19 bases between them. Germline CDR1 and CDR2: SGHTA and FQGTGA. CDR3 length: 15 amino acids. The CDR3 spells CASSPTAASWHEQYF. CDR3 nucleotides: TGTGCCAGCAGCCCGACAGCGGCCTCGTGGCACGAGCAGTACTTC. The variable domain in full, with the rest retrieved from reference TRBV7-3 and TRBJ2-7, is GAGVSQTPSNKVTEKGKYVELRCDPISGHTALYWYRQSLGQGPEFLIYFQGTGAADDSGLPNDRFFAVRPEGSVSTLKIQRTERGDSAVYLCASSPTAASWHEQYFGPGTRLTVT.

The rearrangement uses TRBV19 and TRBJ2-5; the D is unclear. The length of the CDR3 is 14 residues. Trimming left V 1 base short and J 1 base short, with 7 bases between. From germline, CDR1 is LNHDA and CDR2 SQIVND (reference sequence). The CDR3 sequence is CASSIAGSQETQYF. The CDR3 DNA reads TGTGCCAGTAGTATAGCAGGATCCCAAGAGACCCAGTACTTC. Full variable domain (missing parts from reference TRBV19 and TRBJ2-5): DGGITQSPKYLFRKEGQNVTLSCEQNLNHDAMYWYRQDPGQGLRLIYYSQIVNDFQKGDIAEGYSVSREKKESFPLTVTSAQKNPTAFYLCASSIAGSQETQYFGPGTRLLVL.

The chain employs TRBV7-3 and TRBJ2-1, with D tentatively TRBD2 (5 bases). Germline-derived CDR1 and CDR2 are SGHTA and FQGTGA. The V and J ends lost 5 bases and 0 bases respectively, with 11 bases between them. The CDR3 covers 15 residues. The CDR3 region has the DNA TGTGCCAGCAGCGCCCCGGGGAGCTCCTACAATGAGCAGTTCTTC. Encoded protein: CASSAPGSSYNEQFF.

The V call is TRBV5-1, the J call TRBJ2-1, with D possibly TRBD2 on 6 matching bases. The germline gives CDR1 SGHRS, CDR2 YFSETQ. V lost 0 bases, J lost 4 bases, and 11 bases lay in between. The CDR3 spans 15 residues. The CDR3 region has the DNA TGCGCCAGCAGCTTGGCCCCTAGCGAATACAATGAGCAGTTCTTC. Translated: CASSLAPSEYNEQFF.

The V call is TRBV28, the J call TRBJ2-7; D may be TRBD1 or TRBD2 (5 bases each). V lost 5 bases and J 4 bases, leaving 12 bases between the germline ends. This CDR3 region has 13 residues. Germline CDR1 MDHEN, CDR2 SYDVKM. CDR3 residues: CASSRRWGYEQYF. The CDR3 nucleotides read TGTGCCAGCAGTCGGAGGTGGGGGTACGAGCAGTACTTC.

The gene calls are TRBV4-2 and TRBJ2-2; 9 bases fit TRBD1. Looked up from germline, CDR1 is LGHNA and CDR2 is YNFKEQ. The V and J ends lost 5 bases and 4 bases, in that order; junction bases with no gene match: 8. The CDR3 contains 16 residues. Here the CDR3 reads CASSSRDRAFTGELFF. The CDR3 bases are TGTGCCAGCAGCTCCCGGGACAGGGCGTTCACCGGGGAGCTGTTTTTT.

This clone has only one observation. The rearrangement links TRBV15 to TRBJ2-2, with 9 bases matching TRBD1. This CDR3 region has 16 residues. After removal of 6 bases from V and 2 bases from J, the junction contained 7 bases not matched to a gene. Per the germline V gene, CDR1 is LNHNV and CDR2 is YYDKDF (reference sequence). The CDR3 bases are TGTGCCACCAGGAACCCGGGACAGGGCAACACCGGGGAGCTGTTTTTT. Protein sequence: CATRNPGQGNTGELFF.

The rearrangement joins TRBV6-1 to TRBJ1-6; possible D gene TRBD1, 5 bases. This CDR3 is built from 16 residues. Looked up from germline, CDR1 is MNHNS and CDR2 is SASEGT. With 2 bases removed from V and 8 bases from J, the gap between germline ends came to 16 bases. CDR3: CASSEHLPGSDSPLHF. CDR3 nucleotides: TGTGCCAGCAGTGAACACCTACCAGGGAGCGATTCACCCCTCCACTTT.

The CDR3 sequence: CASRSSGKSYEQFF. Here the CDR3 DNA reads TGTGCCAGCAGGTCGAGCGGGAAATCATATGAGCAGTTCTTC. The J gene is TRBJ2-1, the V gene TRBV25-1, with TRBD2 matching over 7 bases. V lost 6 bases to trimming and J lost 8 bases; unmatched junction nucleotides: 10. CDR1 MGHDK and CDR2 SYGVNS come from the germline V gene. The CDR3 is 14 amino acids.

V is TRBV28 and J is TRBJ2-7; no firm D call. Germline loops: CDR1 MDHEN, CDR2 SYDVKM. The CDR3 sequence is 11 residues long. Trimming removed 2 bases from V and 5 bases from J, with 4 bases in between. The CDR3 is CASSLENEQYF. CDR3 bases: TGTGCCAGCAGTTTAGAGAACGAGCAGTACTTC.